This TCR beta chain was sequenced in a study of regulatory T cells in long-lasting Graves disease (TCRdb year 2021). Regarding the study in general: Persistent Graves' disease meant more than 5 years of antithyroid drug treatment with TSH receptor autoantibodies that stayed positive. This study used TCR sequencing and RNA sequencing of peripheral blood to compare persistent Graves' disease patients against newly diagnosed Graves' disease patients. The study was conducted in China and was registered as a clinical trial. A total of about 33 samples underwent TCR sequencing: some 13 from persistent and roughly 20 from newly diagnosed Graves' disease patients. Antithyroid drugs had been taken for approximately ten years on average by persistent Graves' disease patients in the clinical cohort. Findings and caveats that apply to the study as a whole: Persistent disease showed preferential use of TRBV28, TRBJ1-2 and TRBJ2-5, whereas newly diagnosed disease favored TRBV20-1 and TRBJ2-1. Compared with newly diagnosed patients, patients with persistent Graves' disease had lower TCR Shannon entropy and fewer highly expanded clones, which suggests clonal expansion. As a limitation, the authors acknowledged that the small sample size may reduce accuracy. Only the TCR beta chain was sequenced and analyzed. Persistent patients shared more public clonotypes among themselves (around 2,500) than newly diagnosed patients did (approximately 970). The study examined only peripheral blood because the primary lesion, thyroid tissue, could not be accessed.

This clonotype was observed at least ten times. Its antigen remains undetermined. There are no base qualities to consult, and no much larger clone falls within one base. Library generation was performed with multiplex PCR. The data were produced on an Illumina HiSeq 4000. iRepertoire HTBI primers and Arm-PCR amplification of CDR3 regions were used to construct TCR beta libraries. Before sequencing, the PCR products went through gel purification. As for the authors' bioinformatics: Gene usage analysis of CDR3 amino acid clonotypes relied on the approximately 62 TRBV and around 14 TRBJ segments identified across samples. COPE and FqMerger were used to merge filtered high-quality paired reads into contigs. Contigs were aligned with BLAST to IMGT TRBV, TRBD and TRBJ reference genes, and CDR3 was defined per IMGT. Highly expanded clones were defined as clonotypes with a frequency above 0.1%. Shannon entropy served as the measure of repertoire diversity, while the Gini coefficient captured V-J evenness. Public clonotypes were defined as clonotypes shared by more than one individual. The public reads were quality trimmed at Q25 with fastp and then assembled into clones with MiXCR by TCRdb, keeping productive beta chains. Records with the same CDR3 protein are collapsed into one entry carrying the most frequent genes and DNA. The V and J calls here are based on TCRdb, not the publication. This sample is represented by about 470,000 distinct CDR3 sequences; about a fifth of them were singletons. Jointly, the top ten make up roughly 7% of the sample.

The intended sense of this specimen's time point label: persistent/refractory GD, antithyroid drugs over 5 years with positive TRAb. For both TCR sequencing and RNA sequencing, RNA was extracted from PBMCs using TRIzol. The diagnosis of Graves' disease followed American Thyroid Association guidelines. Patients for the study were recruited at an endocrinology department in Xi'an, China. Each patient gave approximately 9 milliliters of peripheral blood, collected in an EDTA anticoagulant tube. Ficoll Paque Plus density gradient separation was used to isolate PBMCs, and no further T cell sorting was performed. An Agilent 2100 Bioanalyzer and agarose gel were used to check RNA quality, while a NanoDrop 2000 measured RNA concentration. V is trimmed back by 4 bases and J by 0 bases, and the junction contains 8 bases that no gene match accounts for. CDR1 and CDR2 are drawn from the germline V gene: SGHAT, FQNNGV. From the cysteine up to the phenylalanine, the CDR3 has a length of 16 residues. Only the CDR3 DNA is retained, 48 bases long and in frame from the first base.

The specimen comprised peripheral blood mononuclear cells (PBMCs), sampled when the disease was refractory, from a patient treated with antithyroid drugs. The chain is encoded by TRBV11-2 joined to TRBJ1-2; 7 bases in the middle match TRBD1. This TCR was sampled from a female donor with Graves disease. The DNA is TGTGCCAGCAGCTCGGGCGGGACAGCTTCTAACTATGGCTACACCTTC. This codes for CASSSGGTASNYGYTF.